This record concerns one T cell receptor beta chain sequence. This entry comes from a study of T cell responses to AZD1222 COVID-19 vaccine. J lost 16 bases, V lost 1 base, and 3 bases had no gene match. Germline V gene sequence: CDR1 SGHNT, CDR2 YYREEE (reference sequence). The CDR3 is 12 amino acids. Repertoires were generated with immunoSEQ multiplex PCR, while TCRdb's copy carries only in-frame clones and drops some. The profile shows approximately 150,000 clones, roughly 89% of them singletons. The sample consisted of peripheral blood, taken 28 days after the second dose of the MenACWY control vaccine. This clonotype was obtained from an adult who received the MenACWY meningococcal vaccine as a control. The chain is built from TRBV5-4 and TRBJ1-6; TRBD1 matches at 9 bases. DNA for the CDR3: TGTGCCAGCAGCTTGTGGACAGGGGATCTCCACTTT. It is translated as CASSLWTGDLHF. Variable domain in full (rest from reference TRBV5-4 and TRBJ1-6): ETGVTQSPTHLIKTRGQQVTLRCSSQSGHNTVSWYQQALGQGPQFIFQYYREEENGRGNFPPRFSGLQFPNYSSELNVNALELDDSALYLCASSLWTGDLHFGNGTRLTVT.